This T cell receptor (beta chain) was found in a study of glioma-infiltrating T cells after dendritic cell vaccination. At the level of the study: Samples are from glioblastoma patients in Phase I and II dendritic cell vaccine trials. Monocyte-derived dendritic cells, cultured 7 to 8 days with IL-4 and GM-CSF, were pulsed with autologous tumor lysate. Three intradermal dendritic cell vaccine injections were given every two weeks.

Time point given: after dendritic cell vaccination, including at tumor progression/relapse. V was clipped by 4 bases and J by 3 bases, with 6 bases between them. Germline V CDR1 and CDR2: SGHVS, FNYEAQ. The CDR3 spans 12 residues. Method: immunoSEQ multiplex PCR; TCRdb's copy keeps in-frame clones and lacks some. This sample carries 100,000 or so clones, around 90% of them seen once, and the ten largest clones take 2.5% to 3.5%. Specimen: blood, collected after dendritic cell vaccination. The chain combines TRBV7-6 with TRBJ1-2; D ambiguous. The clonotype comes from a human donor with glioblastoma. CDR3 DNA sequence: TGTGCCAGCAGCTCGCGGGACTATGGCTACACCTTC. This translates into CASSSRDYGYTF.